Given below is one TCR beta chain in context. Germline values: CDR1 SEHNR, CDR2 FQNEAQ (reference sequence). The V and J ends lost 1 base and 2 bases, in that order; junction bases with no gene match: 6. CDR3 size: 16 residues. The protocol was immunoSEQ multiplex PCR, while the TCRdb copy is restricted to in-frame clones and leaves out a portion. The sample shows hundreds of thousands of clones, around nine tenths of them seen only once. This entry is derived from a study of shared T cell receptors in the human thymus. Separately, the same data were catalogued under a study of human thymus T cells. From that second work: The thymus tissue came from resections taken during corrective heart surgery.

The V call is TRBV7-9, the J call TRBJ2-7; 9 bases are a match to TRBD2. The TCR originated in a boy in the first two years of life with a congenital heart defect. Sequenced input: thymocytes. CDR3 DNA: TGTGCCAGCAGCTTAGAATTCGGGACTAGCCCCTACGAGCAGTACTTC. It specifies CASSLEFGTSPYEQYF.